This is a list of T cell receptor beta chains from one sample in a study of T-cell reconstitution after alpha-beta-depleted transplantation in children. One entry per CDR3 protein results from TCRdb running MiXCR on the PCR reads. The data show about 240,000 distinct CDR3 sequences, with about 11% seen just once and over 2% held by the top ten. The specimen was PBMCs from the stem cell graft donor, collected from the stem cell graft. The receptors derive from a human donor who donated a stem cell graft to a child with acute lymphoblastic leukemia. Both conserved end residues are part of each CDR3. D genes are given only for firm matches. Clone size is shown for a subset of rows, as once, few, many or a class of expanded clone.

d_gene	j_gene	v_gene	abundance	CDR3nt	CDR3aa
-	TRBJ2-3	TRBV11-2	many	TGTGCCAGCAGCCGTGAGGTGGGGGGCAGCACAGATACGCAGTATTTT	CASSREVGGSTDTQYF
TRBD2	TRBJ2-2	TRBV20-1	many	TGCAGTGCTAGAGAGCGCGGGAGAGGCGGCACCGGGGAGCTGTTTTTT	CSARERGRGGTGELFF
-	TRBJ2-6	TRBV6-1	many	TGTGCCAGCAGTGAATACCTTTCTGGGGCCAACGTCCTGACTTTC	CASSEYLSGANVLTF
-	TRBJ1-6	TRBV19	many	TGTGCCAGTATCGACAGTGGGTATAATTCACCCCTCCACTTT	CASIDSGYNSPLHF
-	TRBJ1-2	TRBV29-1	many	TGCAGCGTCCAGGGGAATGGCTACACCTTC	CSVQGNGYTF
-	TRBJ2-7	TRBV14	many	TGTGCCAGCAGCCAAGTTACAGGCTACGAGCAGTACTTC	CASSQVTGYEQYF
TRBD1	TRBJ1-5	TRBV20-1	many	TGCAGTGCGGGGAGATCGGGACAGGGGAATCAGCCCCAGCATTTT	CSAGRSGQGNQPQHF
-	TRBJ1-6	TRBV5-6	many	TGTGCCAGCGCCCGGGCGGTTGTCTCACCCCTCCACTTT	CASARAVVSPLHF
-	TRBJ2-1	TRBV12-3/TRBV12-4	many	TGTGCCAGCAGTGTACTCGAGGAGGCCCACAATGGCCAGTTCTTC	CASSVLEEAHNGQFF
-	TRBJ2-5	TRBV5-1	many	TGCGCCAGCAGCGTATTCGGACACCAAGAGACCCAGTACTTC	CASSVFGHQETQYF
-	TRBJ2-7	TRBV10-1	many	TGCGCCAGCAGTGATCCCACCCGGGCAGATTGCTCCTACGAGCAGTACTTC	CASSDPTRADCSYEQYF
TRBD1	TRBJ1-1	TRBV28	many	TGTGCCAGCAGCCTCCGGACAGGGAAAACTGAAGCTTTCTTT	CASSLRTGKTEAFF
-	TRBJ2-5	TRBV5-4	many	TGTGCCAGCAGCTTATTAGATTTCCAAGAGACCCAGTACTTC	CASSLLDFQETQYF
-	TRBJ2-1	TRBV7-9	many	TGTGCCAGCAGCTTAGGGGTAGCCGGCAATGAGCAGTTCTTC	CASSLGVAGNEQFF
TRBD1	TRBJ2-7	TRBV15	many	TGTGCCACCAGCAGAGATTCAGGGGGTACCTACGAGCAGTACTTC	CATSRDSGGTYEQYF
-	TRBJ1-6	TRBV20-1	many	TGCAGTGCTAGAGGGAGCTCCTATAATTCACCCCTCCACTTT	CSARGSSYNSPLHF
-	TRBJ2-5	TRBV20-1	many	TGCAGTGCTAGAGTAAAAGCTGAGACCCAGTACTTC	CSARVKAETQYF
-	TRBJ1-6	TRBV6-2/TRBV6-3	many	TGTGCCAGCAGTACTAAGGCTGAGCCCCTCCACTTT	CASSTKAEPLHF
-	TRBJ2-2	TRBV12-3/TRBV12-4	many	TGTGCCAGCAGGACAACGGGGAACACCGGGGAGCTGTTTTTT	CASRTTGNTGELFF
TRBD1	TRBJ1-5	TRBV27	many	TGTGCCAGCAGCTCCGGGACAGGCAGTCAGCCCCAGCATTTT	CASSSGTGSQPQHF
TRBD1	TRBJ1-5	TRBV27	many	TGTGCCAGCAGTTTCGGGACAGGGGGGAATCAGCCCCAGCATTTT	CASSFGTGGNQPQHF
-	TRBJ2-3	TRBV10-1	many	TGCGCCAGCAGTGAGTCTCTCGGTCGGGGTGTGGCAGATACGCAGTATTTT	CASSESLGRGVADTQYF
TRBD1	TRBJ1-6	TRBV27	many	TGTGCCAGCAGTCCGGACAGGGATAATTCACCCCTCCACTTT	CASSPDRDNSPLHF
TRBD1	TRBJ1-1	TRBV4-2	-	TGTGCCAGCAGCCACGGACAGGGTAAGGGAACTGAAGCTTTCTTT	CASSHGQGKGTEAFF
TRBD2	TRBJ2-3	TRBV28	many	TGTGCCAGCAGTTTATCGTTCCCCGTGCAGCGGGAGAAAATAGATACGCAGTATTTT	CASSLSFPVQREKIDTQYF